The entry below describes one TCR beta chain. This CDR3 is 14 amino acids long. Germline loops: CDR1 MNHEY, CDR2 SVGAGI. V lost 0 bases to trimming and J lost 6 bases, with 10 bases between them. These data come from a study of T-cell reconstitution after alpha-beta-depleted transplantation in children. TCRbeta library construction was performed incorporating unique molecular identifiers. TCRdb redid the calling of the PCR reads with MiXCR, one entry per CDR3 protein. The sample holds 640,000 or so distinct CDR3 sequences; roughly 15% are singletons and the top ten take approximately 1.1%. The sequence was obtained from a human donor who donated a stem cell graft to a child with acute myeloid leukemia. The V call is TRBV6-5, the J call TRBJ2-3; D is possibly TRBD1 or TRBD2 (6 bases each). The source material was PBMCs from the stem cell graft donor, sampled from the stem cell graft. The CDR3 nucleotides are TGTGCCAGCAGTTACTCGAGGGGGGCGGATACGCAGTATTTT. Encoded protein: CASSYSRGADTQYF.